The clone carrying this T cell receptor beta chain is a singleton in its sample. The target antigen is unknown. CDR1 is MNHEY and CDR2 is SMNVEV in the germline V gene (reference sequence). This CDR3 contains 15 residues. Between the trimmed V and J ends, which lost 6 bases and 4 bases, there was a span of 17 bases. This sample stems from a study of blood T cells in healthy people across ages. Healthy Caucasians from Russia aged about 6 to 90 served as donors. Primed by a sample-barcoded 5' primer and a J-beta primer mix, a second PCR proceeded for about 6 to 12 cycles. The study obtained at least 3 million CDR3-containing paired-end reads from every sample. Each CDR3 protein gets one entry after TCRdb re-called the 5' RACE reads with MiXCR. The table shows some 800,000 distinct CDR3 sequences, with around 42% occurring only once. Regarding the study as a whole: Greater diversity and more naive CD4+ cells were seen in long-lived donors than in aged donors.

Sequenced: blood. The genes are TRBV27 and TRBJ2-3, with no clear D. The TCR comes from a man aged 60 to 69 in good health. The CDR3 spells CASRRRSQVPDTQYF. The DNA of the CDR3 is TGTGCCAGCAGAAGACGGTCCCAGGTCCCAGATACGCAGTATTTT.